This is a list of T cell receptor beta chains from one sample in a study of beta chain features in type 1 diabetes. Libraries were prepared by immunoSEQ multiplex PCR; TCRdb keeps only in-frame clonotypes and omits some of them. The top ten clones hold around 0.04% of a sample with hundreds of thousands of clones, roughly 13% of them seen once. Sample: naive CD4+ T cells from blood. The receptors stem from a man younger than 30 with type 1 diabetes. Both conserved end residues are part of each CDR3. Fields, in order: V gene, J gene, D gene, clone size, CDR3 DNA, CDR3 protein. The D gene is left open where the match is weak. Expanded clones get a size class; other rows say once, few or many, or leave the size out.

>TRBV15|TRBJ2-3|TRBD2|few
TGTGCCACCAGCAGAGATAGAGCGGGAGGGAGCACAGATACGCAGTATTTT
CATSRDRAGGSTDTQYF
>TRBV2|TRBJ2-3|-|-
TGTGCCAGTACTATGCTCCCCGGGCCGGCAGATACGCAGTATTTT
CASTMLPGPADTQYF
>TRBV19|TRBJ1-2|-|few
TGTGCCAGTAGTAGTCAGGATACTTTTTGGTATGGCTACACCTTC
CASSSQDTFWYGYTF
>TRBV7-9|TRBJ1-2|-|-
TGTGCCAGCAGCTCAATCGGGGGATGGTATGGCTACACCTTC
CASSSIGGWYGYTF
>TRBV6-5|TRBJ1-2|-|-
TGTGCCAGCAGTTACTCTCAGGCTCGGGGCTACACCTTC
CASSYSQARGYTF
>TRBV30|TRBJ1-5|-|few
TGTGCCTGGAGTGTACTCCACCCCAATCAGCCCCAGCATTTT
CAWSVLHPNQPQHF
>TRBV2|TRBJ2-5|-|few
TGTGCCAGCATTCGGGACTCCGAGACCCAGTACTTC
CASIRDSETQYF
>TRBV9|TRBJ2-1|TRBD1|-
TGTGCCAGCAGCGTAGCCGACAGGGGGAATGAGCAGTTCTTC
CASSVADRGNEQFF
>TRBV7-2|TRBJ2-3|-|few
TGTGCCAGCAGCATTAACACAGATACGCAGTATTTT
CASSINTDTQYF
>TRBV7-8|TRBJ1-4|TRBD1|few
TGTGCCAGCAGCTCAGGACAGGGTGAAAAACTGTTTTTT
CASSSGQGEKLFF
>TRBV7-9|TRBJ2-3|TRBD1|-
TGTGCCAGCAGCTTTTGGACAGGGAACGCAGATACGCAGTATTTT
CASSFWTGNADTQYF
>TRBV25-1|TRBJ1-1|-|few
TGTGCCAGCAGCCTAACAGGGAAGAACACTGAAGCTTTCTTT
CASSLTGKNTEAFF
>TRBV30|TRBJ2-7|TRBD1|few
TGTGCCTGGAGGCTACAGGGGACCCTCGCTGCCGAGCAGTACTTC
CAWRLQGTLAAEQYF
>TRBV5-6|TRBJ2-2|TRBD2|few
TGTGCCAGCAGCTTGCTAGGCGGGAGGGCTAGCGCCGGGGAGCTGTTTTTT
CASSLLGGRASAGELFF
>TRBV30|TRBJ1-1|-|few
TGTGCCTGGAAAAGACGATTGAACACTGAAGCTTTCTTT
CAWKRRLNTEAFF
>TRBV29-1|TRBJ2-3|-|few
TGCAGCGTTGAACGGGCAGATACGCAGTATTTT
CSVERADTQYF
>TRBV7-2|TRBJ1-5|-|-
TGTGCCAGCAGCAGTCAGGGGAATCAGCCCCAGCATTTT
CASSSQGNQPQHF
>TRBV14|TRBJ1-3|-|few
TGTGCCAGCAGCCTCACAGGGCCTGGAAACACCATATATTTT
CASSLTGPGNTIYF
>TRBV2|TRBJ2-7|-|few
TGTGCCAGCAGTGAACCTGACTACGAGCAGTACTTC
CASSEPDYEQYF
>TRBV7-2|TRBJ2-2|-|-
TGTGCCAGCAGTTTTACCCCGAACACCGGGGAGCTGTTTTTT
CASSFTPNTGELFF
>TRBV7-2|TRBJ2-2|-|few
TGTGCCAGCAGCTTATCTTGGGCCGGGGAGCTGTTTTTT
CASSLSWAGELFF
>TRBV10-3|TRBJ2-1|-|-
TGTGCCATCAGTGGCGAGCGGAACGAGCAGTTCTTC
CAISGERNEQFF
>TRBV28|TRBJ2-2|-|-
TGTGCCAGCAGTACCCGATCACGGGCCACCGGGGAGCTGTTTTTT
CASSTRSRATGELFF
>TRBV7-9|TRBJ2-1|TRBD2|-
TGTGCCAGCAGCTTCCCCGGCGGGGGGAGCTCCTACAATGAGCAGTTCTTC
CASSFPGGGSSYNEQFF
>TRBV2|TRBJ2-7|-|-
TGTGCCAGCAGGAGGGGGGGCGGAGACTACGAGCAGTACTTC
CASRRGGGDYEQYF
>TRBV7-7|TRBJ2-1|TRBD2|few
TGTGCTAGCAGCTTAGCGCGAGCTAGCGGGAGGAATGAGCAGTTCTTC
CASSLARASGRNEQFF
>TRBV10-3|TRBJ1-1|-|-
TGTGCCATCAGTGATAGGGACTCTTACACTGAAGCTTTCTTT
CAISDRDSYTEAFF
>TRBV30|TRBJ1-1|-|few
TGTGCCTGGAGTGTACTCCCTGAAGCTTTCTTT
CAWSVLPEAFF
>TRBV27|TRBJ2-7|-|few
TGTGCCAGCAGTCCCCTTTACGAGCAGTACTTC
CASSPLYEQYF
>TRBV7-6|TRBJ2-5|TRBD2|-
TGTGCCAGCAGAAGACTAGCGGGGGGGCCTGCAGAGACCCAGTACTTC
CASRRLAGGPAETQYF
>TRBV9|TRBJ2-5|TRBD1|-
TGTGCCAGCAGCGTATGGGACAGCGATCACCGGCGGACCCAGTACTTC
CASSVWDSDHRRTQYF
>TRBV7-9|TRBJ2-3|TRBD2|few
TGTGCCAGCAGCTCCGGGCTTAGGAAGCGGGGGGGCCCAGATACGCAGTATTTT
CASSSGLRKRGGPDTQYF
>TRBV29-1|TRBJ2-5|TRBD1|-
TGCAGCGTCGGTTCGAGGACAGGTCTAACAGAGACCCAGTACTTC
CSVGSRTGLTETQYF
>TRBV30|TRBJ2-1|TRBD2|few
TGTGCCTGGAGTCCACTACTAGCGGGAGGGAGGAATGAGCAGTTCTTC
CAWSPLLAGGRNEQFF
>TRBV6-5|TRBJ1-1|-|-
TGTGCCAGCAGTCCCCGGCGGGAAGCTTTCTTT
CASSPRREAFF
>TRBV7-2|TRBJ1-2|TRBD1|-
TGTGCCAGCAGCCAGGACAGGATCTATGGCTACACCTTC
CASSQDRIYGYTF
>TRBV7-9|TRBJ2-7|-|-
TGTGCCAGCAGCCCCAGGGGTTACGAGCAGTACTTC
CASSPRGYEQYF
>TRBV5-1|TRBJ1-1|TRBD1|-
TGCGCCAGCAGCAGAGGGGACAGCCCCACTGAAGCTTTCTTT
CASSRGDSPTEAFF
>TRBV30|TRBJ1-1|-|few
TGTGCCGGAGGGAGGGGGACAACTGAAGCTTTCTTT
CAGGRGTTEAFF
>TRBV6-6|TRBJ1-2|-|few
TGTGCCAGCAGCGACACCTACTATGGCTACACCTTC
CASSDTYYGYTF
>TRBV5-1|TRBJ1-5|-|-
TGCGCCAGCAGCTTGGGCCCCAGGGCAGGGCAGCCCCAGCATTTT
CASSLGPRAGQPQHF
>TRBV28|TRBJ2-1|-|-
TGTGCCAGCAGTTTAGTATCATCGGGTAATTTTAGGAATGAGCAGTTCTTC
CASSLVSSGNFRNEQFF